These T cell receptor beta chains were read from a single sample in a study of T cells in Graves' hyperthyroidism and ophthalmopathy. TCRdb passed the multiplex PCR reads through MiXCR, listing each CDR3 protein once. The data hold around 350,000 distinct CDR3 sequences, with about a fifth observed a single time. What was sequenced was blood. The receptor set was obtained from a woman between 18 and 29 years old with Graves' hyperthyroidism. Both conserved end residues are part of each CDR3. D genes are given only for firm matches. Some rows have no size entry. The others give once, few or many, or a class for an expanded clone.

abundance,d_gene,v_gene,j_gene,CDR3aa,CDR3nt
once,NA,TRBV29-1,TRBJ1-2,CSVRMTKGDGYTF,TGCAGCGTTCGGATGACGAAGGGGGATGGCTACACCTTC
many,NA,TRBV2,TRBJ2-2,CASSDRGMNTGELFF,TGTGCCAGCAGTGATCGGGGGATGAACACCGGGGAGCTGTTTTTT
many,NA,TRBV15,TRBJ2-7,CATSRGSEGGTYEQYF,TGTGCCACCAGCAGGGGTTCTGAGGGGGGCACCTACGAGCAGTACTTC
many,NA,TRBV29-1,TRBJ1-2,CSVLEAQERYGYTF,TGCAGCGTTCTTGAGGCGCAGGAGCGGTATGGCTACACCTTC
many,NA,TRBV7-8,TRBJ1-5,CASSSYTGNSNQPQHF,TGTGCCAGCAGCTCTTATACGGGGAATAGCAATCAGCCCCAGCATTTT
many,TRBD2,TRBV28,TRBJ2-7,CASSSTGTRVDEQYF,TGTGCCAGCAGTTCCACCGGGACTAGGGTCGACGAGCAGTACTTC
many,NA,TRBV20-1,TRBJ1-1,CSAKLTEAFF,TGCAGTGCCAAGTTGACTGAAGCTTTCTTT
many,TRBD1,TRBV11-1,TRBJ2-5,CASSSRQGSETQYF,TGTGCCAGCAGCTCACGACAGGGCAGCGAGACCCAGTACTTC
few,NA,TRBV18,TRBJ2-2,CASSRSYTGELFF,TGTGCCAGCTCAAGGAGCTACACCGGGGAGCTGTTTTTT
many,TRBD1,TRBV12-3/TRBV12-4,TRBJ1-5,CASSLRDRGLRQPQHF,TGTGCCAGCAGTTTAAGGGACAGGGGCCTCAGACAGCCCCAGCATTTT
many,NA,TRBV5-4,TRBJ2-7,CASSLVGLVVTSYEQYF,TGTGCCAGCAGCTTGGTTGGGTTAGTGGTAACCTCCTACGAGCAGTACTTC
NA,NA,TRBV12-3/TRBV12-4,TRBJ1-1,CASSLVSDKFEAFF,TGTGCCAGCAGTTTAGTCTCGGACAAATTTGAAGCTTTCTTT
few,TRBD1,TRBV18,TRBJ1-3,CASTNTPGQGTGNTIYF,TGTGCCAGCACGAACACCCCGGGACAGGGGACTGGAAACACCATATATTTT
many,NA,TRBV7-2,TRBJ1-5,CASSLGGLGGPQHF,TGTGCCAGCAGCTTAGGTGGTCTCGGGGGGCCCCAGCATTTT
many,NA,TRBV30,TRBJ1-1,CAWSGGLGAFF,TGTGCCTGGAGTGGGGGCCTGGGGGCTTTCTTT
many,TRBD1,TRBV11-2,TRBJ1-3,CASSPTGGRGNTIYF,TGTGCCAGCAGTCCGACAGGGGGCAGAGGAAACACCATATATTTT
many,TRBD1,TRBV27,TRBJ1-2,CASSWVSGTGGADGYTF,TGTGCCAGCAGTTGGGTTTCCGGGACAGGAGGGGCAGATGGCTACACCTTC
many,NA,TRBV18,TRBJ2-5,CASSQREETQYF,TGTGCCAGCTCCCAGAGGGAAGAGACCCAGTACTTC
many,NA,TRBV4-2,TRBJ1-1,CASSQDMGRQNTEAFF,TGTGCCAGCAGCCAAGATATGGGTAGACAGAACACTGAAGCTTTCTTT
many,NA,TRBV25-1,TRBJ1-3,CASSEPGKESHTIYF,TGTGCCAGCAGTGAACCCGGGAAAGAAAGTCACACCATATATTTT
many,NA,TRBV19,TRBJ1-1,CASSTTPNTEAFF,TGTGCCAGTAGTACGACGCCCAACACTGAAGCTTTCTTT
few,NA,TRBV25-1,TRBJ1-1,CASSGQEMNTEAFF,TGTGCCAGCAGCGGTCAGGAAATGAACACTGAAGCTTTCTTT
NA,TRBD2,TRBV7-6,TRBJ2-7,CASSPGRLAGGSEQYF,TGTGCCAGCAGCCCGGGGCGACTAGCGGGGGGGAGTGAGCAGTACTTC
many,NA,TRBV19,TRBJ1-5,CASSLSGARPQHF,TGTGCCAGTAGTCTATCAGGGGCGCGGCCCCAGCATTTT
NA,NA,TRBV20-1,TRBJ1-1,CSARDPRASGTDAFF,TGCAGTGCTAGAGACCCCCGGGCTTCTGGCACTGACGCTTTCTTT
many,TRBD1,TRBV4-1,TRBJ1-2,CASSQGQGVGDGYTF,TGCGCCAGCAGCCAAGGACAGGGAGTAGGGGATGGCTACACCTTC
many,NA,TRBV6-5,TRBJ1-2,CASSYSTANLPYGYTF,TGTGCCAGCAGTTACTCGACAGCGAACCTGCCATATGGCTACACCTTC
many,TRBD1,TRBV6-1,TRBJ1-1,CASNTDRDGIAFF,TGTGCCAGCAATACGGACAGGGACGGGATAGCTTTCTTT
few,NA,TRBV2,TRBJ2-2,CASSGGRNGELFF,TGTGCCAGCAGTGGGGGACGGAACGGGGAGCTGTTTTTT
many,NA,TRBV20-1,TRBJ1-3,CSASKSSGNTIYF,TGCAGTGCTAGTAAGAGCTCTGGAAACACCATATATTTT
NA,NA,TRBV7-3,TRBJ2-3,CASSLEGPTDTQYF,TGTGCCAGCAGCTTGGAGGGACCTACAGATACGCAGTATTTT
NA,TRBD2,TRBV7-9,TRBJ2-7,CASTLAVGQEQYF,TGTGCCAGCACTCTAGCGGTAGGGCAGGAGCAGTACTTC
many,TRBD1,TRBV5-1,TRBJ2-2,CASSSTGTPNTGELFF,TGCGCCAGCAGCTCGACAGGGACCCCGAACACCGGGGAGCTGTTTTTT